A selection of T cell receptor beta chains follows, all from one sample in a study of Tregs in tolerant kidney transplant recipients. TCRdb keeps only in-frame clones here, not all; method: immunoSEQ multiplex PCR. The table shows roughly 250,000 clones, with 80% to 85% occurring only once. The sequencing sample was made of CD4+ T cells from blood. The source is a human donor in good health. Each CDR3 is given with its conserved first and last residue. A D gene is named only where the DNA matches it firmly. Rows may omit the clone size; those that give it use once, few, many or a size class.

j_call | v_call | d_call | clone_size | cdr3_nt | cdr3_aa
TRBJ2-1 | TRBV6-5 | TRBD2 | . | TGCGCCAGCAGTTACCAGGGACTAGCGGGAGGCGATGAGCAGTTCTTC | CASSYQGLAGGDEQFF
TRBJ2-7 | TRBV11-1 | . | . | TGTGCCAGCAGCCCCCAGGGGGGGGCTAGCTCCTACGAGCAGTACTTC | CASSPQGGASSYEQYF
TRBJ1-1 | TRBV10-3 | . | once | TGTGCCATCAGTCCGGTTATTATGAACACTGAAGCTTTCTTT | CAISPVIMNTEAFF
TRBJ1-5 | TRBV11-1 | TRBD1 | . | TGTGCCAGCAGCCCGGACAGGTCAGGGCAGCCCCAGCATTTT | CASSPDRSGQPQHF
TRBJ1-1 | TRBV6-5 | TRBD1 | . | TGTGCCAGTTACAGGGGAAATACTGAAGCTTTCTTT | CASYRGNTEAFF
TRBJ2-3 | TRBV5-6 | . | . | TGTGCCAGCAGCGGTTTCAGGGGTTACACAGATACGCAGTATTTT | CASSGFRGYTDTQYF
TRBJ1-5 | TRBV6-6 | TRBD1 | . | TGTGCCAGCAGTCGACAGGGAACTAATCAGCCCCAGCATTTT | CASSRQGTNQPQHF
TRBJ1-5 | TRBV6-5 | TRBD1 | . | TGTGCCAGCAGGGGACAGGCTCGTCAGCCCCAGCATTTT | CASRGQARQPQHF
TRBJ2-7 | TRBV6-1 | . | few | TGTGCCAGCAGTGGTGGGTCCTTCTACGAGCAGTACTTC | CASSGGSFYEQYF
TRBJ1-1 | TRBV6-1 | TRBD1 | . | TGTGCCAGCAATCAGGACAGGGTGAAAATTGAAGCTTTCTTT | CASNQDRVKIEAFF
TRBJ1-1 | TRBV28 | TRBD1 | . | TGTGCCAGCAGTATCGCCGGGACAGGGGACACTGAAGCTTTCTTT | CASSIAGTGDTEAFF
TRBJ1-2 | TRBV19 | . | . | TGTGCCAGTAGTACGGTAACCTACCTTAGCTATGGCTACACCTTC | CASSTVTYLSYGYTF
TRBJ2-5 | TRBV18 | . | once | TGTGCCAGCTCACCAAGGGGACAAGAGACCCAGTACTTC | CASSPRGQETQYF
TRBJ2-1 | TRBV5-1 | . | . | TGCGCCAGCAGCTTGGGGTCTGGGGCAGCGGGTGAGCAGTTCTTC | CASSLGSGAAGEQFF
TRBJ1-2 | TRBV5-5 | . | . | TGTGCCAGCAGCTCCCAGGGGCATTCTTCAAACTATGGCTACACCTTC | CASSSQGHSSNYGYTF
TRBJ2-3 | TRBV2 | . | . | TGTGCCAGCAGTGAATATTCTAGCCGGGCAGATACGCAGTATTTT | CASSEYSSRADTQYF
TRBJ2-1 | TRBV5-1 | . | . | TGCGCCAGCAGCCAGACTATCAATGAGCAGTTCTTC | CASSQTINEQFF
TRBJ2-3 | TRBV28 | . | . | TGTGCCAGCAGTTCACGACTAGGTCCAGATACGCAGTATTTT | CASSSRLGPDTQYF
TRBJ2-1 | TRBV4-2 | TRBD2 | . | TGTGCCAGCAGCCTCCCCCCCGCTAGCGGAGCCCACAATGAGCAGTTCTTC | CASSLPPASGAHNEQFF
TRBJ2-7 | TRBV2 | . | . | TGTGCCAGCAGTGAGGGCTACAGGGCTCTCTCCTACGAGCAGTACTTC | CASSEGYRALSYEQYF
TRBJ2-7 | TRBV6-1 | TRBD1 | . | TGTGCCAGCAGTACCGACCGGGACAGGGCCTACGAGCAGTACTTC | CASSTDRDRAYEQYF
TRBJ1-5 | TRBV15 | TRBD1 | . | TGTGCCACCAGCAGAAACAGGGGTCAGCCCCAGCATTTT | CATSRNRGQPQHF
TRBJ1-5 | TRBV19 | . | . | TGTGCCAGTAGTATTCGCAGGGGTAATCGCAATCAGCCCCAGCATTTT | CASSIRRGNRNQPQHF
TRBJ1-2 | TRBV30 | . | . | TGTGCCTGGAGTGTTGGTAGGGTAGACTCCTTATATGGCTACACCTTC | CAWSVGRVDSLYGYTF
TRBJ2-3 | TRBV5-4 | . | . | TGTGCCAGCAGCCCGGGACCTTCTAGCACAGATACGCAGTATTTT | CASSPGPSSTDTQYF
TRBJ2-1 | TRBV7-8 | . | once | TGTGCCAGCAGCCCGAGGTGGGCTATAAAAAACAATGAGCAGTTCTTC | CASSPRWAIKNNEQFF
TRBJ1-5 | TRBV2 | . | . | TGTGCCAGCACCGAACAGACAGGAAGCAATCAGCCCCAGCATTTT | CASTEQTGSNQPQHF
TRBJ2-3 | TRBV5-1 | TRBD2 | . | TGCGCCAGCAGGCGGCCTAGCGGGGAGAGCACAGATACGCAGTATTTT | CASRRPSGESTDTQYF
TRBJ2-7 | TRBV13 | TRBD1 | . | TGTGCCAGCAGCCTCCGACAGGGTCTGTACGAGCAGTACTTC | CASSLRQGLYEQYF
TRBJ2-2 | TRBV5-1 | TRBD1 | . | TGCGCCAGCAGCTTGGCCCGGGACAGGGTGACCGGGGAGCTGTTTTTT | CASSLARDRVTGELFF
TRBJ2-7 | TRBV4-1 | . | . | TGCGCCAGCAGCCAAATCTCGGGCGAGCAGTACTTC | CASSQISGEQYF
TRBJ2-5 | TRBV7-9 | . | . | TGTGCCAGCAGCCCAGGAGGTGGGGAGACCCAGTACTTC | CASSPGGGETQYF
TRBJ2-3 | TRBV5-1 | TRBD2 | . | TGCGCCAGCAGCTTGCCACTAGCGAGTGGTGATACGCAGTATTTT | CASSLPLASGDTQYF
TRBJ1-5 | TRBV25-1 | . | . | TGTGCCAGCAGTGAAGTTGGAAAGCCCCAGCATTTT | CASSEVGKPQHF
TRBJ2-7 | TRBV9 | . | . | TGTGCCAGCAGCGTAGGCGGGGTGGGCTCCTACGAGCAGTACTTC | CASSVGGVGSYEQYF
TRBJ1-2 | TRBV5-1 | . | once | TGCGCCAGCAGCTTCACGGGGGGCGCCGGGGACTATGGCTACACCTTC | CASSFTGGAGDYGYTF
TRBJ1-1 | TRBV25-1 | . | . | TGTGCCAGCAGTGAACACACGTCGGGCACTGAAGCTTTCTTT | CASSEHTSGTEAFF
TRBJ2-5 | TRBV10-3 | . | . | TGTGCCATCAGTGCACCGGGAACGATGGAGACCCAGTACTTC | CAISAPGTMETQYF
TRBJ1-3 | TRBV30 | . | . | TGTGCCTGGAACCGGGGCCTCTCTGGAAACACCATATATTTT | CAWNRGLSGNTIYF
TRBJ2-7 | TRBV6-5 | TRBD2 | . | TGTGCCAGCAGCATAGGCGGGGCGGGAGTATATGAGCAGTACTTC | CASSIGGAGVYEQYF
TRBJ1-2 | TRBV6-6 | TRBD1 | . | TGTGCCAGCAAGGCCGAGGGGGCAGGCTATGGCTACACCTTC | CASKAEGAGYGYTF
TRBJ2-7 | TRBV15 | TRBD1 | . | TGTGCCACCAGCGATATGGACCCCGGGACAGGCTCCTACGAGCAGTACTTC | CATSDMDPGTGSYEQYF
TRBJ1-1 | TRBV6-5 | . | . | TGTGCCAGCAGAGGTGGTAGGCCGAACACTGAAGCTTTCTTT | CASRGGRPNTEAFF
TRBJ2-1 | TRBV5-4 | . | once | TGTGCCAGCAGCTTGGATCGGGGCCTCTTGGAGCAGTTCTTC | CASSLDRGLLEQFF
TRBJ2-1 | TRBV13 | TRBD2 | . | TGTGCCAGCAGCCTCCGGGTTAGCGGGAGCGTCGATGAGCAGTTCTTC | CASSLRVSGSVDEQFF
TRBJ1-5 | TRBV19 | . | . | TGTGCCAGTTCTAGACGACAGCAACCATTGATGAGCAATCAGCCCCAGCATTTT | CASSRRQQPLMSNQPQHF
TRBJ1-1 | TRBV29-1 | TRBD1 | few | TGCAGCGTGGGGACAGGGAACACTGAAGCTTTCTTT | CSVGTGNTEAFF
TRBJ2-5 | TRBV7-7 | . | . | TGTGCTAGCAGCTTCACAGGGAGGGAGACCCAGTACTTC | CASSFTGRETQYF
TRBJ1-5 | TRBV6-5 | . | . | TGTGCCAGCAGTTACTCGGGACGGGGAAATCAGCCCCAGCATTTT | CASSYSGRGNQPQHF
TRBJ1-2 | TRBV15 | . | . | TGTGCCACCAGTGACCCGGGGGGGGGCGCTGGATATGGCTACACCTTC | CATSDPGGGAGYGYTF
TRBJ2-3 | TRBV30 | . | . | TGTGCCTGGATTTCCATCCTGAGTAGCACAGATACGCAGTATTTT | CAWISILSSTDTQYF
TRBJ2-1 | TRBV11-2 | . | . | TGTGCCAGCAGCTTGGGGAAGACAGAACAGTTCTTC | CASSLGKTEQFF
TRBJ2-1 | TRBV20-1 | . | . | TGCAGTGGGGGTAGAGGCAATGAGCAGTTCTTC | CSGGRGNEQFF
TRBJ2-3 | TRBV29-1 | . | . | TGCAGCGTTGATGGCGGGGGCACAGATACGCAGTATTTT | CSVDGGGTDTQYF
TRBJ2-7 | TRBV25-1 | . | . | TGTGCCAGCAGTGAACCCCCCCCTAACAGGACCCTTTCCTACGAGCAGTACTTC | CASSEPPPNRTLSYEQYF
TRBJ1-1 | TRBV7-9 | . | . | TGTGCCAGCAGCCCTCAGACAGCCTTGAACACTGAAGCTTTCTTT | CASSPQTALNTEAFF
TRBJ2-3 | TRBV5-8 | TRBD1 | . | TGTGCCAGCAGCTACAGACAGGGGAAGGGGAGCACAGATACGCAGTATTTT | CASSYRQGKGSTDTQYF
TRBJ1-5 | TRBV19 | . | few | TGTGCCAGTAGTATAGTAGGGGGTCAGCCCCAGCATTTT | CASSIVGGQPQHF